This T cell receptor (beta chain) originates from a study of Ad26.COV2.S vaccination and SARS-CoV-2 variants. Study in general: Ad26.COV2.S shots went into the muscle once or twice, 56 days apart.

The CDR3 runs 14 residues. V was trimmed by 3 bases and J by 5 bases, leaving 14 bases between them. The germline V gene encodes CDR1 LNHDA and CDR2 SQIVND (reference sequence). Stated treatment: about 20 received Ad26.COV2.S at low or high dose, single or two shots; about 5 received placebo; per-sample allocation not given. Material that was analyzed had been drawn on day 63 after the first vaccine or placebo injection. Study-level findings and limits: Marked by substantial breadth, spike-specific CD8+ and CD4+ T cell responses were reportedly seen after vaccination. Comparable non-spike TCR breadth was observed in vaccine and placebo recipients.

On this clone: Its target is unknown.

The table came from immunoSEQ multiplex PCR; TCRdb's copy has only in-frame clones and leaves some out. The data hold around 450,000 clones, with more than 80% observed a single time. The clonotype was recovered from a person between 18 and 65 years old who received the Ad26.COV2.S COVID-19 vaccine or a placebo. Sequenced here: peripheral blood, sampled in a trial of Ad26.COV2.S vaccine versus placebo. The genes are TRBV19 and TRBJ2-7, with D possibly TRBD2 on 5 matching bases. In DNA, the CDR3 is TGTGCCAGTAGTATTGGGGTAGGGAGCCACGAGCAGTACTTC. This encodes CASSIGVGSHEQYF.